Listed here is a single T cell receptor beta chain. This table comes from immunoSEQ multiplex PCR, and its TCRdb copy is limited to in-frame clones, with some not included. The data hold 140,000 to 150,000 clones, with roughly 90% observed a single time. The CDR3 extends over 13 amino acids. V was shortened by 9 bases and J by 4 bases, with 15 bases between the two germline ends. Germline V gene data show CDR1 as MRHNA and CDR2 as SNTAGT. The sample originates from a study of blood T cell repertoires in COVID-19. Study as a whole: The United States, Italy and Spain provided the acute and convalescent COVID-19 samples.

Sequenced material: peripheral blood. The TCR was taken from a human donor in a cohort sampled during active COVID-19. The chain has TRBV6-4 and TRBJ1-1; D unclear. The CDR3 DNA sequence: TGTGCCAGAGCGGGGAAATGGGGCACTGAAGCTTTCTTT. This gives the protein CARAGKWGTEAFF.